This entry lists 22 T cell receptor beta chains sequenced from one sample in a study of T-cell memory formation after mild COVID-19. TCRdb fed the 5' RACE reads into MiXCR, producing one record per CDR3 protein. The profile shows roughly 510,000 distinct CDR3 sequences, roughly 17% of them singletons. The sample comprised PBMCs or a T cell subset sorted from them (not recorded which). The receptors come from an adult woman who had mild COVID-19 (a few samples of this study predate the infection). Cell type and time point are not known.

This clonotype turned up a few times. The gene calls are TRBV6-5 and TRBJ1-2; D is ambiguous. This CDR3 is built from 13 residues. In germline, CDR1 is MNHEY, CDR2 SVGAGI. Deletions cut 2 bases from V and 3 bases from J, with 7 bases between. The CDR3 bases are TGTGCCAGCAGTTACGAAGCCTACTATGGCTACACCTTC. It codes for CASSYEAYYGYTF.

This clonotype was detected only a few times. The chain couples TRBV29-1 to TRBJ2-2; 10 bases line up with TRBD2. The V gene end was trimmed by 2 bases and the J gene end by 10 bases; junction bases not matched to a gene: 1. Germline CDR1 is SQVTM and CDR2 is ANQGSEA. This CDR3 has 12 residues. CDR3 amino acids: CSVELAGVELFF. The DNA for the CDR3 is TGCAGCGTTGAACTAGCGGGAGTGGAGCTGTTTTTT.

This clonotype was seen a handful of times. The chain is built from TRBV12-5 and TRBJ2-5, with 7 bases identical to TRBD1. This CDR3 contains 14 residues. Germline-derived CDR1 and CDR2 are LGHNT and FRNRAP. Trimming at V came to 5 bases and at J to 4 bases, leaving 7 bases not matched to a gene. The CDR3 here is CASGPETGPETQYF. The CDR3 bases are TGTGCTAGTGGTCCGGAGACAGGGCCAGAGACCCAGTACTTC.

This clonotype was observed a few times. The rearrangement joins TRBV18 to TRBJ2-7, with D possibly matching TRBD2 (5 bases). CDR1 and CDR2 (germline): KGHSH, LQKENI. This CDR3 is built from 15 residues. Trimming pared 2 bases from V and 0 bases from J, leaving 11 bases between. The CDR3 protein is CASSPIAHSSYEQYF. The DNA for the CDR3 is TGTGCCAGCTCACCAATAGCGCATAGCTCCTACGAGCAGTACTTC. Combining the CDR3 with reference TRBV18 and TRBJ2-7 gives the whole variable domain NAGVMQNPRHLVRRRGQEARLRCSPMKGHSHVYWYRQLPEEGLKFMVYLQKENIIDESGMPKERFSAEFPKEGPSILRIQQVVRGDSAAYFCASSPIAHSSYEQYFGPGTRLTVT.

This clonotype was seen a handful of times. The rearrangement joins TRBV7-9 to TRBJ2-7; maybe TRBD2 (5 bases). V was trimmed by 6 bases and J by 7 bases, leaving 22 bases between them. Germline CDR1 SEHNR, CDR2 FQNEAQ (reference sequence). The CDR3 contains 15 residues. The CDR3, as DNA: TGTGCCAGCAGATTTATCGGGGTAGGGCCCGGTGAGCAGTACTTC. It encodes CASRFIGVGPGEQYF. Drawing the rest from reference TRBV7-9 and TRBJ2-7, the complete variable domain is DTGVSQNPRHKITKRGQNVTFRCDPISEHNRLYWYRQTLGQGPEFLTYFQNEAQLEKSRLLSDRFSAERPKGSFSTLEIQRTEQGDSAMYLCASRFIGVGPGEQYFGPGTRLTVT.

The genes are TRBV5-1 and TRBJ2-7, with TRBD1 matching over 8 bases. V dropped 0 bases and J dropped 3; count of bases not matched to a gene: 5. CDR3 length: 15 residues. Per the germline V gene, CDR1 is SGHRS and CDR2 is YFSETQ. CDR3 residues: CASSLGPDRDYEQYF. As DNA, the CDR3 is TGCGCCAGCAGCTTGGGCCCGGACAGGGACTACGAGCAGTACTTC.

This clonotype was detected only once. The rearrangement uses TRBV14 and TRBJ1-1, with a tentative D call TRBD1 (6 bases). The CDR3 loop spans 15 amino acids. V lost 4 bases, J lost 3 bases, and 15 bases lay in between. The germline gives CDR1 SGHDN, CDR2 FVKESK. The CDR3 DNA follows: TGTGCCAGCAGCCGGGAACGGACAGTCCACACTGAAGCTTTCTTT. This gives the protein CASSRERTVHTEAFF.

The J gene is TRBJ2-1, the V gene TRBV12-3 or TRBV12-4; TRBD1 agrees at 9 bases. Trimming at V came to 6 bases and at J to 4 bases, leaving 13 bases not matched to a gene. The CDR3 covers 17 residues. DNA of the CDR3: TGTGCCAGCAGCCTTCCGGGGACAGGGTGGAAGTACAATGAGCAGTTCTTC. The encoded protein is CASSLPGTGWKYNEQFF.

The rearrangement links TRBV3-1 to TRBJ1-2; tentatively, D is TRBD1 (6 bases). Germline assignment: CDR1 LGHDT and CDR2 YNNKEL (reference sequence). V lost 4 bases, J lost 7 bases, and 16 bases lay in between. The CDR3 extends over 14 amino acids. CDR3 region: CASSLSQGRGGYTF. DNA for the CDR3: TGTGCCAGCAGCCTTTCACAGGGAAGGGGTGGCTACACCTTC.

This clonotype appeared a few times. The rearrangement uses TRBV7-2 and TRBJ1-2; 9 bases align to TRBD1. Germline V gene sequence: CDR1 SGHTA, CDR2 FQGNSA. J gave up 8 bases and V 2 bases, and 6 bases lay outside the gene matches. The CDR3 extends over 14 amino acids. CDR3 region: CASSLWGQGEGYTF. In nucleotides, the CDR3 is TGTGCCAGCAGCTTATGGGGACAGGGAGAAGGCTACACCTTC. Complete variable domain (other parts from reference TRBV7-2 and TRBJ1-2): GAGVSQSPSNKVTEKGKDVELRCDPISGHTALYWYRQSLGQGLEFLIYFQGNSAPDKSGLPSDRFSAERTGGSVSTLTIQRTQQEDSAVYLCASSLWGQGEGYTFGSGTRLTVV.

This clonotype was counted between two and nine times. The rearrangement links TRBV29-1 to TRBJ2-7; 9 positions match TRBD2. The CDR3 is made up of 15 amino acids. Germline CDR1 SQVTM, CDR2 ANQGSEA. J lost 3 bases, V lost 3 bases, and 9 bases had no gene match. The DNA for the CDR3 is TGCAGCGTTGAGGGTAGCGGGGGAATAGTCTACGAGCAGTACTTC. Translated, it gives CSVEGSGGIVYEQYF.

This clonotype was seen a few times. J is TRBJ2-6 and V is TRBV20-1, with 7 bases lining up with TRBD2. This CDR3 region has 17 residues. Germline values: CDR1 DFQATT, CDR2 SNEGSKA (reference sequence). V lost 5 bases, J lost 0 bases, and 10 bases stayed unmatched. CDR3 bases: TGCAGTGCTTCCCAGCGGGGCTCCCTCTCTGGGGCCAACGTCCTGACTTTC. Translating it yields CSASQRGSLSGANVLTF.

The gene calls are TRBV7-9 and TRBJ2-5; D uncertain. V lost 4 bases, J lost 4 bases, and 13 bases lay in between. The germline V gene encodes CDR1 SEHNR and CDR2 FQNEAQ (reference sequence). The CDR3 runs 14 residues. The CDR3 loop reads CASSSPQWGETQYF. The CDR3 bases are TGTGCCAGCAGCTCCCCCCAGTGGGGAGAGACCCAGTACTTC.

This clonotype showed up just a few times. The V call is TRBV6-2 or TRBV6-3, the J call TRBJ1-2, with D unclear. The CDR3 length is 13 residues. Germline CDR1 MNHEY, CDR2 SVGEGT. V lost 6 bases to trimming and J lost 2 bases, with 10 bases between them. In DNA form, the CDR3 reads TGTGCCAGCAGCGCCTCGTTGAACTATGGCTACACCTTC. Translation: CASSASLNYGYTF.

The chain couples TRBV29-1 to TRBJ2-1, with 10 bases that match TRBD1. Looked up from germline, CDR1 is SQVTM and CDR2 is ANQGSEA. After removal of 6 bases from V and 2 bases from J, the junction contained 4 bases not matched to a gene. This CDR3 contains 14 residues. CDR3 sequence: CSVVGQGAYNEQFF. The CDR3, as DNA: TGCAGCGTCGTCGGACAGGGGGCCTACAATGAGCAGTTCTTC.

This clonotype has only a few counts. The genes are TRBV7-9 and TRBJ2-1; 8 positions match TRBD1. V was clipped by 4 bases and J by 6 bases; unmatched bases: 5. In germline, CDR1 is SEHNR, CDR2 FQNEAQ (reference sequence). This CDR3 is 14 amino acids long. The CDR3 protein is CASSSTGDSNEQFF. The CDR3 DNA reads as TGTGCCAGCAGCTCGACAGGGGATTCCAATGAGCAGTTCTTC.

The chain has TRBV19 and TRBJ1-5; weak D call: TRBD1 (6 bases). There are 15 residues in the CDR3. Germline lookup yields CDR1 LNHDA and CDR2 SQIVND (reference sequence). The V and J ends lost 4 bases and 2 bases respectively, with 12 bases between them. The DNA of the CDR3 is TGTGCCAGTAGTACAGGGGTAAAGGGCAATCAGCCCCAGCATTTT. It encodes CASSTGVKGNQPQHF.

The genes are TRBV9 and TRBJ2-3; D perhaps matches TRBD2 (7 bases). The germline V and J ends were trimmed by 3 bases and 5 bases, with 10 bases remaining between them. The germline gives CDR1 SGDLS, CDR2 YYNGEE. The CDR3 consists of 13 residues. CDR3 DNA sequence: TGTGCCAGCAGCGAGGGGGGGGTAGATACGCAGTATTTT. Translated, it gives CASSEGGVDTQYF.

The J gene is TRBJ1-2, the V gene TRBV7-2; 12 bases match TRBD1. This CDR3 is 16 amino acids long. Germline V gene lookup returns CDR1 SGHTA and CDR2 FQGNSA. J lost 3 bases, V lost 5 bases, and 7 bases had no gene match. The chain's CDR3 is CASSVTGTGGHYGYTF. The CDR3 nucleotides read TGTGCCAGCAGCGTTACCGGGACAGGGGGCCACTATGGCTACACCTTC.

This clonotype appeared a few times. This chain joins TRBV20-1 and TRBJ1-1, with D possibly being TRBD1 (5 bases). Trimming removed 2 bases at V and 4 bases at J, with 8 bases between. Germline V CDR1 and CDR2: DFQATT, SNEGSKA (reference sequence). The CDR3 runs to 12 residues. The DNA for the CDR3 is TGCAGTGCTAGATGGGGGGGCACTGAAGCTTTCTTT. Its protein product is CSARWGGTEAFF.

The chain joins TRBV5-1 to TRBJ2-2; 7 nucleotides agree with TRBD1. The V and J ends lost 5 bases and 1 base, in that order; junction bases with no gene match: 8. Germline assignment: CDR1 SGHRS and CDR2 YFSETQ. CDR3 size: 16 residues. The chain's CDR3 is CASRRSGTVNTGELFF. CDR3 nucleotides: TGCGCCAGCAGACGTTCCGGGACAGTGAACACCGGGGAGCTGTTTTTT.

The genes are TRBV28 and TRBJ1-1; D not resolved. V was cut by 4 bases and J by 5 bases, with 14 bases left in between. The CDR3 has 14 residues. Germline CDR1 reads MDHEN; CDR2 reads SYDVKM. CDR3 DNA sequence: TGTGCCAGCAGTTCCACCATCCCCAGGACTGAAGCTTTCTTT. Its translation is CASSSTIPRTEAFF.